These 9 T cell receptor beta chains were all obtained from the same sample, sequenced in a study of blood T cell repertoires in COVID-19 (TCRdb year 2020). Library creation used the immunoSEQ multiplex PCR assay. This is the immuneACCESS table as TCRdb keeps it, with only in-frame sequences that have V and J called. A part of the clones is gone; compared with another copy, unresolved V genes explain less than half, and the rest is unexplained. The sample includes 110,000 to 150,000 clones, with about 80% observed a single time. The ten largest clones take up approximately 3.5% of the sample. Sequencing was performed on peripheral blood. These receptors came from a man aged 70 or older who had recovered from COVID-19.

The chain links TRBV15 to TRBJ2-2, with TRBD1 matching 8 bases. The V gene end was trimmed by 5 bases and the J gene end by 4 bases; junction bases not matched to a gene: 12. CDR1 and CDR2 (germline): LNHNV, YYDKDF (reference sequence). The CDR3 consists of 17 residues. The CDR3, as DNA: TGTGCCACCAGCGACAGGACAGGGAGGACTTCCACCGGGGAGCTGTTTTTT. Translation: CATSDRTGRTSTGELFF.

For the CDR3, the DNA is TGCGCCAGCAGCTCTCCGGGACAGAATTACAATGAGCAGTTCTTC. Amino acids: CASSSPGQNYNEQFF. This chain joins TRBV5-1 and TRBJ2-1, with 7 bases lining up with TRBD1. The CDR3 covers 15 residues. Germline V gene lookup returns CDR1 SGHRS and CDR2 YFSETQ. V was clipped by 3 bases and J by 4 bases; unmatched bases: 7.

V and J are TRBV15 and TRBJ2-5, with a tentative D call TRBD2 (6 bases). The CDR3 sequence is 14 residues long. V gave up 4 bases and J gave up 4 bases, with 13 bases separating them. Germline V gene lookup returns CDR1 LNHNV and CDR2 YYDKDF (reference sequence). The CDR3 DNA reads TGTGCCACCAGCATGAGGAGGGATCGAGAGACCCAGTACTTC. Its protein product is CATSMRRDRETQYF.

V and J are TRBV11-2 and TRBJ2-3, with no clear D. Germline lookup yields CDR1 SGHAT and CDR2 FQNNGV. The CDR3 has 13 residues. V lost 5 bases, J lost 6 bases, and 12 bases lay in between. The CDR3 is CASSLRPSDTQYF. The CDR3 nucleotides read TGTGCCAGCAGCCTACGCCCATCTGATACGCAGTATTTT.

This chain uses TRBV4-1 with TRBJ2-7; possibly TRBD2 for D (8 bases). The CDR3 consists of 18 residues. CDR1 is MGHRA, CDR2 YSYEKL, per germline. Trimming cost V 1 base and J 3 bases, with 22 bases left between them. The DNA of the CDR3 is TGCGCCAGCAGCCAAGTCGCTAGCGGGCAGGGGGAACACTACGAGCAGTACTTC. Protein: CASSQVASGQGEHYEQYF.

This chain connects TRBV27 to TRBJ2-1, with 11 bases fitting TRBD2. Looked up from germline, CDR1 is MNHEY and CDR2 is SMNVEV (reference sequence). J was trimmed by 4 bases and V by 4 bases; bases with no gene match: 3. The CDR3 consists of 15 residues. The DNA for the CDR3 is TGTGCCAGCAGTTCACTAGCGGGAGCTTACAATGAGCAGTTCTTC. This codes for CASSSLAGAYNEQFF.

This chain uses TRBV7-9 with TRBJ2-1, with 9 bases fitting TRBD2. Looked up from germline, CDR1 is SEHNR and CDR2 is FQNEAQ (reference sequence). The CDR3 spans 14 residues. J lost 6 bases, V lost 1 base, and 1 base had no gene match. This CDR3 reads CASSLVTSGNEQFF. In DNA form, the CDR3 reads TGTGCCAGCAGCTTAGTGACTAGCGGCAATGAGCAGTTCTTC.

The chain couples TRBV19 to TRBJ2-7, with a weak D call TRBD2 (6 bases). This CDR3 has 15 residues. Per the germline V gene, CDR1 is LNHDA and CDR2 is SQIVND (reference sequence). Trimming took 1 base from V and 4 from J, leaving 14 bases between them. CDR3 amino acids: CASSIGGSGGYEQYF. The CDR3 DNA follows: TGTGCCAGTAGTATAGGAGGGTCTGGAGGGTACGAGCAGTACTTC.

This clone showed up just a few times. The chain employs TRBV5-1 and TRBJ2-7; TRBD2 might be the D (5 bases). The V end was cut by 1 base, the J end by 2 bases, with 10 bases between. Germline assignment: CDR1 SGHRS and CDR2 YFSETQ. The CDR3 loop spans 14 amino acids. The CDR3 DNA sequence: TGCGCCAGCAGCTTGTACGGACTGACCTACGAGCAGTACTTC. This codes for CASSLYGLTYEQYF.